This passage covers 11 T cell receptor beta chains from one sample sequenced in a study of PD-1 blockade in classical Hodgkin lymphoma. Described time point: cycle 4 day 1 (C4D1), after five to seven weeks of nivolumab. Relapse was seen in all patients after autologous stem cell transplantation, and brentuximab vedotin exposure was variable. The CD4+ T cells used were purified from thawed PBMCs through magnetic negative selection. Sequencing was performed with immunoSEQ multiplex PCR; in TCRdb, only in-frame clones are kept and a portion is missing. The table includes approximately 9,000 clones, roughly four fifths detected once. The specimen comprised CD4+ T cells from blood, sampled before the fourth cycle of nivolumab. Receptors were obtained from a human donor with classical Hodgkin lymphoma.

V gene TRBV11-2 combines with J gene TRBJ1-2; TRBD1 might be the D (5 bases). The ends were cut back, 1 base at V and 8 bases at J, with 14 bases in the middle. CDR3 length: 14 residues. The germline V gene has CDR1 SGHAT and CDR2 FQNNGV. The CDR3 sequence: CASSLARGGEGYTF. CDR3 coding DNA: TGTGCCAGCAGCTTAGCACGCGGGGGTGAAGGCTACACCTTC.

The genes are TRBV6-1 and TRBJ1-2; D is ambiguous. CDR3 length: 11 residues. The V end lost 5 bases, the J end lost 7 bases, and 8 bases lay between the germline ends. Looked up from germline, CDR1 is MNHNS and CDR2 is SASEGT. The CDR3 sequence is CASSLSRGYTF. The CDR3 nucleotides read TGTGCCAGCAGTCTCTCTCGTGGCTACACCTTC.

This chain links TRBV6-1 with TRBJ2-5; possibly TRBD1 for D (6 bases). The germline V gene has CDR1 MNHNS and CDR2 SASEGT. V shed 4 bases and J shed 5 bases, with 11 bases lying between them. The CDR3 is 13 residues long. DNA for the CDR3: TGTGCCAGCAGTGGCACAGGGTGGGAGACCCAGTACTTC. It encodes CASSGTGWETQYF.

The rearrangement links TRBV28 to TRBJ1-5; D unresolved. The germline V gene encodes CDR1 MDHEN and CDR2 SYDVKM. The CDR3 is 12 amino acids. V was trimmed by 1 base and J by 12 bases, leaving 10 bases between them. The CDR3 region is CASSLYMEGQHF. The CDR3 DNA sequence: TGTGCCAGCAGTTTATACATGGAGGGCCAGCATTTT.

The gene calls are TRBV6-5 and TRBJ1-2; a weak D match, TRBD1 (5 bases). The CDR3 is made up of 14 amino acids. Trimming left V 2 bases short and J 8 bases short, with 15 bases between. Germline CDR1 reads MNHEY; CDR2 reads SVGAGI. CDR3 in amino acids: CASSYNLGGDGYTF. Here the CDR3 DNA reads TGTGCCAGCAGTTACAACTTGGGGGGTGACGGCTACACCTTC.

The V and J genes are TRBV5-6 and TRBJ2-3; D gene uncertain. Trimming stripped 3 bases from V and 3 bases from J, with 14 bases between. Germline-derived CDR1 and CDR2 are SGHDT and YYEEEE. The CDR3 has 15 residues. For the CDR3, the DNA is TGTGCCAGCAGCTCAGGATTCATTGGGACAGATACGCAGTATTTT. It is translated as CASSSGFIGTDTQYF.

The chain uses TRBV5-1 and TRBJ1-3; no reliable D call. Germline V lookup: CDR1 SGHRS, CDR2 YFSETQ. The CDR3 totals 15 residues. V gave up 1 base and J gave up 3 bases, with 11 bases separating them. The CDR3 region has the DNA TGCGCCAGCAGCTTGATCTGGGGAAGTGGAAACACCATATATTTT. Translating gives CASSLIWGSGNTIYF.

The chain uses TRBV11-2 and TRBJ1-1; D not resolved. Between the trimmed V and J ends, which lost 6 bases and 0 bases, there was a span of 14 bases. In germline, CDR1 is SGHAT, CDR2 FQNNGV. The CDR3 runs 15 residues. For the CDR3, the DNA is TGTGCCAGCAGTCAAGAAACCAGTTTGAACACTGAAGCTTTCTTT. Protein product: CASSQETSLNTEAFF.

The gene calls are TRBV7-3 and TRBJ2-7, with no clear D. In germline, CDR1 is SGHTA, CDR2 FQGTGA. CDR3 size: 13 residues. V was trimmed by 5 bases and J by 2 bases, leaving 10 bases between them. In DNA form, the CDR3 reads TGTGCCAGCAGCCCCGGGCCAGCCTACGAGCAGTACTTC. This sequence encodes CASSPGPAYEQYF.

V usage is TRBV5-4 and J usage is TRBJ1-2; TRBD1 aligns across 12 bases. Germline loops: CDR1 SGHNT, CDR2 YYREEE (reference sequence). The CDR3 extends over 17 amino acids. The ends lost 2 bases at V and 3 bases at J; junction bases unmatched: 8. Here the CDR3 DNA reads TGTGCCAGCAGCTTCTTGGGGACAGGGGGCGCCTACTATGGCTACACCTTC. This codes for CASSFLGTGGAYYGYTF.

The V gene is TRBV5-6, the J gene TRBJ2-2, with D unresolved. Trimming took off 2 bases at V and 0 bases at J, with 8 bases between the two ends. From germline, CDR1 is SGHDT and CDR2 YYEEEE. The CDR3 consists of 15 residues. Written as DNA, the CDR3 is TGTGCCAGCAGCTTTGGCGCCTCGAACACCGGGGAGCTGTTTTTT. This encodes CASSFGASNTGELFF.